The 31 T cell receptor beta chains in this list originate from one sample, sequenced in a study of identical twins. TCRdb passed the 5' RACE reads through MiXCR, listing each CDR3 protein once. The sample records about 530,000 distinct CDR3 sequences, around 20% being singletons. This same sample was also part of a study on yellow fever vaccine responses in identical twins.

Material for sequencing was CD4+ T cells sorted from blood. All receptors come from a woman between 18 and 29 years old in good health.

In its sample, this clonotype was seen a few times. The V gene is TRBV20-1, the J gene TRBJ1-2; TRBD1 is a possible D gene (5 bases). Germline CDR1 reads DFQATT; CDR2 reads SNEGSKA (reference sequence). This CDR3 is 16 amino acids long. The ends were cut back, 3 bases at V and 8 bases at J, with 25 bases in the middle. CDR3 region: CSASSDLIRVEGGYTF. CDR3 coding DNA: TGCAGTGCTAGTTCCGACCTGATCAGGGTCGAGGGAGGCTACACCTTC.

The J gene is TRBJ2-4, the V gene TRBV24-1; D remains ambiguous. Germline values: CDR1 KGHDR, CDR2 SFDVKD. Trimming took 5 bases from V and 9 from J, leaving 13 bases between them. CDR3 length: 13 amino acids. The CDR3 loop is CATSAGLTFIQYF. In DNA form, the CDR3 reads TGTGCCACCAGTGCCGGGCTAACCTTCATTCAGTACTTC.

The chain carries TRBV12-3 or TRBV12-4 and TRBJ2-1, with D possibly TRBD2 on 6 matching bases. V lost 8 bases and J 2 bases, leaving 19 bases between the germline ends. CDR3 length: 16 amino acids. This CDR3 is CASCCSRGTPYNEQFF. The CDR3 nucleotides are TGTGCCAGCTGCTGCTCACGCGGGACCCCCTACAATGAGCAGTTCTTC.

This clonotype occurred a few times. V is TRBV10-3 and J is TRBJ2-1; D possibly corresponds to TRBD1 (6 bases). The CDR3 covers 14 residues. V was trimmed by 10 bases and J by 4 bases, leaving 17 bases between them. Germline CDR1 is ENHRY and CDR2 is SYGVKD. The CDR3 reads CASTGDKTYNEQFF. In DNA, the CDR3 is TGTGCCAGCACCGGGGACAAGACTTACAATGAGCAGTTCTTC.

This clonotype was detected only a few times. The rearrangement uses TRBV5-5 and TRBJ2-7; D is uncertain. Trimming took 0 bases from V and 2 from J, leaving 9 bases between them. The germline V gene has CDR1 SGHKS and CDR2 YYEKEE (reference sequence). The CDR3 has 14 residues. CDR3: CASSLDPGTYEQYF. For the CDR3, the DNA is TGTGCCAGCAGCTTGGACCCCGGCACCTACGAGCAGTACTTC.

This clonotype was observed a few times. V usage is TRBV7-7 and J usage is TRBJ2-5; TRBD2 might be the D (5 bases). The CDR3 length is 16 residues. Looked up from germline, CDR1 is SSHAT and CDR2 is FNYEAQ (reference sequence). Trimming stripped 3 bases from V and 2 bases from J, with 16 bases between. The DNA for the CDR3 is TGTGCCAGCAGCTTTAACGGTTTAGCGCCTCAAGAGACCCAGTACTTC. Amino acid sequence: CASSFNGLAPQETQYF.

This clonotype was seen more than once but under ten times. The CDR3: CASSLNQGASTGELFF. The CDR3 DNA reads TGCGCCAGCAGCCTCAACCAGGGGGCGAGCACCGGGGAGCTGTTTTTT. V and J are TRBV5-1 and TRBJ2-2; 8 positions agree with TRBD1. Trimming removed 4 bases from V and 4 bases from J; junction bases left unmatched: 9. The CDR3 runs 16 residues. CDR1 SGHRS and CDR2 YFSETQ come from the germline V gene.

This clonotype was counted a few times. The CDR3 spells CASSQFPGVGSPLHF. For the CDR3, the DNA is TGTGCCAGCAGCCAATTCCCAGGGGTCGGTTCACCCCTCCACTTT. The chain links TRBV3-1 to TRBJ1-6, with D possibly TRBD1 on 6 matching bases. Trimming removed 2 bases from V and 9 bases from J, with 14 bases in between. The germline gives CDR1 LGHDT, CDR2 YNNKEL (reference sequence). This CDR3 region has 15 residues.

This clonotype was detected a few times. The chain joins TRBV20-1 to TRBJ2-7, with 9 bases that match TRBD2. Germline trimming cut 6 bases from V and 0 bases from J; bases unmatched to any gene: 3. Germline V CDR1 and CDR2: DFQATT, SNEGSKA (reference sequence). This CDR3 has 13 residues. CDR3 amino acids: CSAAGGASYEQYV. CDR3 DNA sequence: TGCAGTGCCGCGGGGGGGGCCTCCTACGAGCAGTACGTC.

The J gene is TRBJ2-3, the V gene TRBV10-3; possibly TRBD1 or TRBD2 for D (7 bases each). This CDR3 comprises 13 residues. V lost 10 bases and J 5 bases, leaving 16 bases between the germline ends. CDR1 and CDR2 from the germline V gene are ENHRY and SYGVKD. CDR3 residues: CATREGARDTQYF. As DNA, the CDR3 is TGTGCCACGAGGGAGGGGGCGCGAGATACGCAGTATTTT.

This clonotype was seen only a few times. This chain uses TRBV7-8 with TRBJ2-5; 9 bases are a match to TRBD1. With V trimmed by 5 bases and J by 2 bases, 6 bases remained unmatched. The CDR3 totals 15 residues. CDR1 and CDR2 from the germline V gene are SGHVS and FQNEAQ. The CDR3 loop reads CASSLGTGYQETQYF. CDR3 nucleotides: TGTGCCAGCAGCCTCGGGACAGGGTATCAAGAGACCCAGTACTTC.

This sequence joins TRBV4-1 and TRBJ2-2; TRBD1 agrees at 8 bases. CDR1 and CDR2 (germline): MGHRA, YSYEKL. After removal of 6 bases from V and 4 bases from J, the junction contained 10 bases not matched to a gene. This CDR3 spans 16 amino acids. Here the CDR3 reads CASRPYDRGGTGELFF. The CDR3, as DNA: TGCGCCAGCAGACCCTACGACAGGGGTGGCACCGGGGAGCTGTTTTTT.

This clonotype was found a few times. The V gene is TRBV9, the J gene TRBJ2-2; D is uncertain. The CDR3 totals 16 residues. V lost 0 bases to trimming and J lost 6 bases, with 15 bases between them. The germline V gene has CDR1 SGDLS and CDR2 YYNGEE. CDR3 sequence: CASSVVTGDGPGELFF. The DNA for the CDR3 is TGTGCCAGCAGCGTAGTAACTGGCGACGGGCCCGGGGAGCTGTTTTTT.

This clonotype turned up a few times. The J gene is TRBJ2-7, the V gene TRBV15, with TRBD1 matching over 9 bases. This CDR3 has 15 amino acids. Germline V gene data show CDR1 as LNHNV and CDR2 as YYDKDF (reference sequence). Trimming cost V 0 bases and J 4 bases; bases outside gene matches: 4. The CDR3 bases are TGTGCCACCAGCAGAGATACCGGGACAGGGTACGAGCAGTACTTC. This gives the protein CATSRDTGTGYEQYF.

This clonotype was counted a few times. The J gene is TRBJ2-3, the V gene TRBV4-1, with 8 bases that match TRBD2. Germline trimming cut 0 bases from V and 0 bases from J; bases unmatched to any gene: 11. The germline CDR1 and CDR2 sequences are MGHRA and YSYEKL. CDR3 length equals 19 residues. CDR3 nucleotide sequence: TGCGCCAGCAGCCAAGAAAACCGCGGGGGGTTCGCTAGCACAGATACGCAGTATTTT. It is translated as CASSQENRGGFASTDTQYF.

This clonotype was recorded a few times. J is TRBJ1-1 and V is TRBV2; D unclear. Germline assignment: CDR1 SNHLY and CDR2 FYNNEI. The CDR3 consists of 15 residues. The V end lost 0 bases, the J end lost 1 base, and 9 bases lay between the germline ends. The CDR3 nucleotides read TGTGCCAGCAGTGAAGCGCGGGTAGGGAACACTGAAGCTTTCTTT. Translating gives CASSEARVGNTEAFF.

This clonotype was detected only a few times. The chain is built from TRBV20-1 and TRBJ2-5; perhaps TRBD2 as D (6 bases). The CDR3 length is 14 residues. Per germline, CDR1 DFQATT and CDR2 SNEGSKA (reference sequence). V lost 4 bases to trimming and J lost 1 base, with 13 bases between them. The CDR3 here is CSATPQGLQETQYF. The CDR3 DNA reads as TGCAGTGCTACCCCGCAGGGACTCCAAGAGACCCAGTACTTC.

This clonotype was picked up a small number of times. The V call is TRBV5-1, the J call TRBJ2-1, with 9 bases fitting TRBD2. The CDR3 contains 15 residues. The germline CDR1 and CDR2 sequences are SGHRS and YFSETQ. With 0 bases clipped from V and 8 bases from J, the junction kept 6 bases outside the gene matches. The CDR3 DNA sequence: TGCGCCAGCAGCTTGGCGCTTAGCGGGAGTTATGAGCAGTTCTTC. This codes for CASSLALSGSYEQFF. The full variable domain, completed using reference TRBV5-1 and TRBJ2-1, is KAGVTQTPRYLIKTRGQQVTLSCSPISGHRSVSWYQQTPGQGLQFLFEYFSETQRNKGNFPGRFSGRQFSNSRSEMNVSTLELGDSALYLCASSLALSGSYEQFFGPGTRLTVL.

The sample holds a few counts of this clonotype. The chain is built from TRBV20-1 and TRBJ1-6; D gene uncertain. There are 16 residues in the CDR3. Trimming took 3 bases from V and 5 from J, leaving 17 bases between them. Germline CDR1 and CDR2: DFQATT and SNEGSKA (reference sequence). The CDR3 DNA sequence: TGCAGTGCTAGGGTCGGTAGAAACCCGGATAATTCACCCCTCCACTTT. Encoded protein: CSARVGRNPDNSPLHF.

The CDR3 sequence is CASSPQAAAYNEQFF. CDR3 in DNA: TGTGCCAGCAGCCCCCAGGCAGCTGCCTACAATGAGCAGTTCTTC. The chain couples TRBV7-3 to TRBJ2-1; no clear D. Germline V gene lookup returns CDR1 SGHTA and CDR2 FQGTGA. The V and J ends lost 5 bases and 2 bases respectively, with 13 bases between them. The CDR3 spans 15 residues.

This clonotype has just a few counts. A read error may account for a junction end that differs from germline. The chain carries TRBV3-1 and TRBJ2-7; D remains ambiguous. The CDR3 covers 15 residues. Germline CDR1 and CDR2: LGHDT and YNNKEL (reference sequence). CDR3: CASSQDSLRSYEQYF. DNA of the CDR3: TGTGCCAGCAGTCAAGACTCACTCCGCTCCTACGAGCAGTACTTC.

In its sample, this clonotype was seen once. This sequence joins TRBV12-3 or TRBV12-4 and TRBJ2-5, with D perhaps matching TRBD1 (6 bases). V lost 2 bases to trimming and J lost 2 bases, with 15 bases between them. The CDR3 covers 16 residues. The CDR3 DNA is TGTGCCAGCAGTTTAAGGCCAGGGGCTGGGCAAGAGACCCAGTACTTC. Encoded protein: CASSLRPGAGQETQYF.

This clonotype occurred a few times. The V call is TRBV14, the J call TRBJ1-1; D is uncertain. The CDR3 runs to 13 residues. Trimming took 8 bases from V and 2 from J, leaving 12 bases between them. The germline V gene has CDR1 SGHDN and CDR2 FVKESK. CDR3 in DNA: TGTGCCAGCGGTTCGCAGCCAAACACTGAAGCTTTCTTT. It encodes CASGSQPNTEAFF.

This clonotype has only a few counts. CDR3 in amino acids: CASSPVVGSAGNTIYF. CDR3 DNA: TGTGCCAGCAGCCCGGTTGTCGGGTCTGCTGGAAACACCATATATTTT. This rearrangement joins TRBV11-2 to TRBJ1-3; D not resolved. Germline loops: CDR1 SGHAT, CDR2 FQNNGV. Trimming took off 5 bases at V and 2 bases at J, with 16 bases between the two ends. The CDR3 has 16 residues.

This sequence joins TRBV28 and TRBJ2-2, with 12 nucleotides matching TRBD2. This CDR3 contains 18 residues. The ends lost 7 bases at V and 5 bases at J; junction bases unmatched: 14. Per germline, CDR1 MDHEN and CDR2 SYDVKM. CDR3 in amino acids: CASTPTRLAGDVTGELFF. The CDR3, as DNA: TGTGCCAGCACACCGACCAGACTAGCGGGAGATGTTACCGGGGAGCTGTTTTTT. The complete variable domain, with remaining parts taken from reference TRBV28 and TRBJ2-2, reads DVKVTQSSRYLVKRTGEKVFLECVQDMDHENMFWYRQDPGLGLRLIYFSYDVKMKEKGDIPEGYSVSREKKERFSLILESASTNQTSMYLCASTPTRLAGDVTGELFFGEGSRLTVL.

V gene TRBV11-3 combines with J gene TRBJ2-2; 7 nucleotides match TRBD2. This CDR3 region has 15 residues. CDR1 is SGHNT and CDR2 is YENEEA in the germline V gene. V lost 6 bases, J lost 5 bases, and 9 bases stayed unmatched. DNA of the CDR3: TGTGCCAGCAGAACCGGGACGGGAGGAACCGGGGAGCTGTTTTTT. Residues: CASRTGTGGTGELFF.

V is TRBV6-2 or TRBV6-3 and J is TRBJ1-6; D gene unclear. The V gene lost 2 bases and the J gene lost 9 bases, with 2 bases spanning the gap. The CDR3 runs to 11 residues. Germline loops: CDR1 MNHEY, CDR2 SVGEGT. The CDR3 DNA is TGTGCCAGCAGTTACGGTTCACCCCTCCACTTT. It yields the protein CASSYGSPLHF.

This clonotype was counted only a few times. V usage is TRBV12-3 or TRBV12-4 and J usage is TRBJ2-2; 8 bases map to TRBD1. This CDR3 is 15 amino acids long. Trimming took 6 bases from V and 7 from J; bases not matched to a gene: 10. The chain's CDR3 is CASSPVTGVGGELFF. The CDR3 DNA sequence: TGTGCCAGCAGCCCGGTGACAGGGGTCGGCGGGGAGCTGTTTTTT.

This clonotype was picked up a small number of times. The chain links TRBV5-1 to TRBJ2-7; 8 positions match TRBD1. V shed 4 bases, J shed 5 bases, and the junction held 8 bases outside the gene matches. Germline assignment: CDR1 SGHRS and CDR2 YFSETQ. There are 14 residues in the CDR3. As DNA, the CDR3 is TGCGCCAGCAGCATGGGACAGGAGACGGACGAGCAGTACTTC. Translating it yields CASSMGQETDEQYF.

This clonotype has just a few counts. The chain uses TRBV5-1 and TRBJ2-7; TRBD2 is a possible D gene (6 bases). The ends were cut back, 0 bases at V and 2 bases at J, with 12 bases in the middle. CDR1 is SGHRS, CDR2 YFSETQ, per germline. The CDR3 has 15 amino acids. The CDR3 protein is CASSLAGTATYEQYF. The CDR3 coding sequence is TGCGCCAGCAGCTTGGCCGGGACTGCCACCTACGAGCAGTACTTC. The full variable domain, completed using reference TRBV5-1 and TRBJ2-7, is KAGVTQTPRYLIKTRGQQVTLSCSPISGHRSVSWYQQTPGQGLQFLFEYFSETQRNKGNFPGRFSGRQFSNSRSEMNVSTLELGDSALYLCASSLAGTATYEQYFGPGTRLTVT.

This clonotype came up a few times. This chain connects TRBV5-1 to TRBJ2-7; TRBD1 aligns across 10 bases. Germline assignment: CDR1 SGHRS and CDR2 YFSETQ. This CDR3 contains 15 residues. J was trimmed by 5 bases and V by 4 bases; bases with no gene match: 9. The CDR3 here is CASSGSGTGVDEQYF. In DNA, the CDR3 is TGCGCCAGCAGCGGCTCCGGGACAGGGGTCGACGAGCAGTACTTC. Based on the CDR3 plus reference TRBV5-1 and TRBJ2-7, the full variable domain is KAGVTQTPRYLIKTRGQQVTLSCSPISGHRSVSWYQQTPGQGLQFLFEYFSETQRNKGNFPGRFSGRQFSNSRSEMNVSTLELGDSALYLCASSGSGTGVDEQYFGPGTRLTVT.